This T cell receptor beta chain was identified during a study of memory CD4+ T cells and cytomegalovirus serostatus. In the study overall: Of the healthy Belgian adults, 9 were CMV seropositive and around 22 seronegative.

Broader study findings: Median bootstrapped AUC for CMV status was about 0.94 originally, approximately 0.91 US-trained.

Germline CDR1 ENHRY, CDR2 SYGVKD. The ends were cut back, 3 bases at V and 3 bases at J, with 9 bases in the middle. The CDR3 runs 13 residues. Single viable CD3+CD4+CD8-CD45RO+ cells were sorted as the memory CD4+ T cells. In the original processing: Out-of-frame sequences were removed, leaving around 2.2 million distinct TCRbeta sequences. Clones were read by immunoSEQ multiplex PCR, and TCRdb kept only the in-frame ones, dropping some. V, J and clone size were drawn from that table, and D and trimming were deduced from the DNA. This sample has more than 45,000 clones, with roughly 80% found just once. With regard to this clone: Antigen unknown.

Sequenced material: memory CD4+ T cells from blood. V usage is TRBV10-3 and J usage is TRBJ2-7; D is uncertain. This TCR derives from an adult in good health and CMV-seropositive. The CDR3: CAISEGLGYEQYF. In DNA form, the CDR3 reads TGTGCCATCAGTGAAGGTCTTGGCTACGAGCAGTACTTC.